This T cell receptor (beta chain) was profiled in a study of T-cell memory formation after mild COVID-19. TCRdb re-analysed the 5' RACE reads in MiXCR, keeping a single row per CDR3 protein. Of approximately 260,000 distinct CDR3 sequences in the sample, over 15% were seen once. In its sample, this clonotype was seen a few times. This CDR3 has 14 amino acids. Germline V lookup: CDR1 SGHAT, CDR2 FQNNGV. Trimming cost V 4 bases and J 4 bases, with 13 bases left between them. The source of this sequence is a man aged 18 to 29 who had mild COVID-19 (a few samples of this study predate the infection). Cell type and time point are not known. Source material: PBMCs or a T cell subset sorted from them (not recorded which). This chain uses TRBV11-2 with TRBJ1-2; D is perhaps TRBD1 (6 bases). The CDR3 here is CASSSNRVTYGYTF. CDR3 sequence (DNA): TGTGCCAGCAGCTCGAACAGGGTTACCTATGGCTACACCTTC.